The clone carrying this TCR beta chain was seen many times. Researchers prepared the TCRbeta library using unique molecular identifiers, the study reports. TCRdb redid the calling of the PCR reads with MiXCR, one entry per CDR3 protein. This sample has about 400,000 distinct CDR3 sequences; 20% occur once, and the top ten carry about 3.8%. The sample comes from a study of T-cell reconstitution after alpha-beta-depleted transplantation in children. There are 14 residues in the CDR3. Trimming took off 10 bases at V and 0 bases at J, with 13 bases between the two ends. The germline V gene has CDR1 ENHRY and CDR2 SYGVKD.

V is TRBV10-3 and J is TRBJ1-5; possible D gene TRBD1, 5 bases. The sequenced sample was PBMCs from the stem cell graft donor, obtained from the stem cell graft. The TCR comes from a human donor who donated a stem cell graft to a child with acute myeloid leukemia. The CDR3 region is CATRDASSNQPQHF. For the CDR3, the DNA is TGTGCCACCCGGGACGCCAGTAGCAATCAGCCCCAGCATTTT.